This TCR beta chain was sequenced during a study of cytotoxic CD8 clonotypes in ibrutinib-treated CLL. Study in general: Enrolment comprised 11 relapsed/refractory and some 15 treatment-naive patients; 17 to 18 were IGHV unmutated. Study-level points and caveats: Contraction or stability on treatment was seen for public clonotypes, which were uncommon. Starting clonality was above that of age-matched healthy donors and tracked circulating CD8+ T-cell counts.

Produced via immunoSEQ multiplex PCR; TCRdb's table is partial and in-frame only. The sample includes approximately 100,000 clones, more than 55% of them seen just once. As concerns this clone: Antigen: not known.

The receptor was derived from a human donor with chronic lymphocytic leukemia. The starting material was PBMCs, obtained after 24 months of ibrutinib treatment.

The DNA for the CDR3 is TGCAGCGCCGGGACAGGGGGTTTTGGAACTAATGAAAAACTGTTTTTT. It yields the protein CSAGTGGFGTNEKLFF. The V call is TRBV29-1, the J call TRBJ1-4; 11 positions match TRBD1. J was trimmed by 1 base and V by 7 bases; bases with no gene match: 8. Germline CDR1 reads SQVTM; CDR2 reads ANQGSEA. There are 16 residues in the CDR3.